The clone carrying this T cell receptor beta chain was counted only a few times. The target antigen is unknown. As diagnostic evidence, clinical symptoms, serum thyroxine, TRAb, thyroid ultrasound and orbital computed tomography were relied upon. V lost 4 bases and J 7 bases, leaving 16 bases between the germline ends. Germline assignment: CDR1 SNHLY and CDR2 FYNNEI. This CDR3 has 14 amino acids. The sequenced template was RNA, covering the TCR beta CDR3 region. An opening RT-PCR round employed HTBI primers and preceded a second-round multiplex PCR. TCRdb re-derived calls from the multiplex PCR reads in MiXCR, one entry per CDR3 protein. The table has almost 750,000 distinct CDR3 sequences, roughly two fifths seen once. This sample is part of a study of Graves' ophthalmopathy and Graves' hyperthyroidism. The overall study: The study drew peripheral blood at initial diagnosis, before any treatment. Overall study findings and caveats: Blood was where most expanded thyroid clonotypes above 0.001 frequency also turned up.

The V and J genes are TRBV2 and TRBJ1-1; a weak D match, TRBD1 (5 bases). This receptor was identified in an adult man with Graves' ophthalmopathy. The sample consisted of peripheral blood. CDR3 DNA: TGTGCCAGCAGTGTCGTAAAGGGGCCGGGTGAAGCTTTCTTT. Translation gives CASSVVKGPGEAFF.